This section outlines one TCR beta chain sequence together with its context. The data are from a study of blood T cell repertoires in COVID-19. This table comes from immunoSEQ multiplex PCR, and its TCRdb copy is limited to in-frame clones, with some not included. The sample consists of about 200,000 clones, 75% to 90% of them appearing once. The sample taken for sequencing was peripheral blood. This clonotype originated in a man in his forties with acute or convalescent COVID-19.

Here the CDR3 DNA reads TGTGCCAGCTCAGCCGGCACAGGGAGTCAGCCCCAGCATTTT. Its protein is CASSAGTGSQPQHF. The genes are TRBV18 and TRBJ1-5; tentatively, D is TRBD1 (6 bases). Germline loops: CDR1 KGHSH, CDR2 LQKENI. With 5 bases removed from V and 6 bases from J, the gap between germline ends came to 14 bases. The CDR3 runs 14 residues. Looking up the rest from reference TRBV18 and TRBJ1-5 gives the full variable domain: NAGVMQNPRHLVRRRGQEARLRCSPMKGHSHVYWYRQLPEEGLKFMVYLQKENIIDESGMPKERFSAEFPKEGPSILRIQQVVRGDSAAYFCASSAGTGSQPQHFGDGTRLSIL.